This entry is about one T cell receptor beta chain. No antigen is known for it. Base quality data are lacking; no much larger clone is found one base away. This entry comes from a study of identifying expanded T cells in peripheral blood (dated by TCRdb to between 2018 and 2020). Background on the whole study: Separate aliquots of the same genomic DNA pool were sequenced to produce technical replicates, and four replicates were compared in pairs.

TCRbeta CDR3 regions were profiled with the immunoSEQ Assay using bias-controlled multiplex PCR amplification of genomic DNA. Per the source publication's procedure: The absolute abundance of each unique TCRbeta CDR3 region was quantified after sequences were collapsed and filtered. Differential abundance was tested with a binomial (Fisher-equivalent) model and with a beta-binomial model adding time-dependent variance fitted from healthy donors. Clones with fewer than 5 combined templates were removed, and differential abundance was called for clones with a Benjamini-Hochberg FDR below 0.01. The form v = (b*log(k)+a)^2 was used to model beta-binomial variance as a function of total template count across the two samples. TCRdb obtained this table from immuneACCESS and retained in-frame rearrangements with V and J assigned. These tables miss some clones; where compared with another copy, unresolved V genes account for less than half of the shortfall, and the remainder is unexplained. The DNA was the basis for D and trimming; V, J and clone size are from that table. This sample has around 80,000 clones in its table, and around 90% of those were observed once. The ten most abundant clones make up more than 3% of the sample.

No immune events, such as infections, were documented for the healthy donors during the collection period. Blood repertoires from healthy donors were used as a training cohort for calibrating time-dependent variance in a beta-binomial model of differential abundance of T-cell clones. The training cohort was composed of approximately ten healthy donors, 3 female and 7 male. Donor ages ranged from about 25 to 70 years, with an average of roughly 40 years. Whole blood, obtained from a commercial supplier, was collected from each healthy donor at three time points spaced about 2 weeks apart. For immunosequencing, genomic DNA was extracted from whole blood that had not been sorted. Points the paper makes about the study in general: Variance in clone template counts between approximately two-week samples significantly increased with total template count across all healthy donors. The authors expected that biological variance in healthy repertoires might rise further over much longer intervals, such as months to years. The beta-binomial model significantly reduced the number of clones called differentially abundant and the false-positive rate across all healthy-donor time intervals. Between technical replicates the binomial model flagged about 1.2 differentially abundant clones, whereas over about 2 weeks the binomial model flagged about 16.4 and over approximately 4 weeks approximately 18.

Trimming takes 6 bases from V and 5 bases from J, and the germline ends sit 13 bases apart. The cysteine opens and the phenylalanine closes a CDR3 of 13 amino acids. Only the CDR3 DNA stays, 39 bases, in frame from base 1. CDR1 is given as ENHRY and CDR2 as SYGVKD, both from the germline V gene. Sample: blood. In this chain, TRBV10-3 is recombined with TRBJ1-1; a tentative D call is TRBD1 (5 bases match). The receptor was isolated from a person aged 18 to 70 in good health. The DNA sequence follows: TGTGCCATCAGGGGCGGGGGGGAGACTGAAGCTTTCTTT. The resulting protein is CAIRGGGETEAFF.